A selection of T cell receptor beta chains follows, all from one sample in a study of post-analysis software for immune sequencing data. TCRdb called the PCR reads again in MiXCR, with one record for every CDR3 protein. The sample lists about 400,000 distinct CDR3 sequences; about a third were seen once. Sequenced input: blood. Receptors were obtained from a girl between 5 and 17 years old with multiple sclerosis. The conserved cysteine and the conserved F or W are not part of the CDR3 here.

v_call	j_call	cdr3_aa
TRBV4-1	TRBJ1-2	ASSPIGTKLTNYGYT
TRBV12-3/TRBV12-4	TRBJ2-3	ASSLVDTQY
TRBV20-1	TRBJ1-5	SARKDRPNQPQH
TRBV12-3/TRBV12-4	TRBJ2-6	ASSFYGPGPNSGANVLT
TRBV12-3/TRBV12-4	TRBJ2-1	ASSRTGGEQF
TRBV7-3	TRBJ2-3	ASSLMEADTQY
TRBV4-1	TRBJ2-3	ASSETSGGLDTQY
TRBV20-1	TRBJ2-1	SARPQGRVGNEQF
TRBV20-1	TRBJ1-2	SASHGPYGYT
TRBV29-1	TRBJ1-1	SVVRGGTEAF
TRBV6-5	TRBJ2-7	ASSYSKESYEQY
TRBV20-1	TRBJ2-6	SAFEGGPGANVLT